Listed below are T cell receptor beta chains from one sample, sequenced in a study of T cells in Graves' hyperthyroidism and ophthalmopathy. MiXCR, run by TCRdb on the multiplex PCR reads, gives a single entry per CDR3 protein. In the table there are approximately 510,000 distinct CDR3 sequences, around 21% of which are singletons. Sequenced sample: blood. These receptors were taken from a man aged 18 to 29 with Graves' hyperthyroidism. CDR3s include the opening cysteine and the closing phenylalanine or tryptophan. The order of the fields is CDR3 protein, V gene, J gene, D gene. D genes are given only for firm matches.

CASSPAGQGQETQYF	TRBV28	TRBJ2-5	TRBD1
CASTLPGAGNYGYTF	TRBV12-3/TRBV12-4	TRBJ1-2	NA
CASSPEQGSYEQYF	TRBV11-2	TRBJ2-7	TRBD1
CASSYGGQGAISYEQYF	TRBV6-5	TRBJ2-7	TRBD1
CASSSGTSLAYEQYF	TRBV5-1	TRBJ2-7	NA
CASSLWQQETQYF	TRBV7-9	TRBJ2-5	NA
CAISDDMQETQYF	TRBV10-3	TRBJ2-5	NA
CACSETAQETQYF	TRBV2	TRBJ2-5	NA
CASSPLLPGDTEAFF	TRBV18	TRBJ1-1	NA
CASSLAQGAQAFF	TRBV11-1	TRBJ1-1	TRBD1
CASSGTGWPRYEQYF	TRBV7-6	TRBJ2-7	NA
CASSSRTGGYTEAFF	TRBV11-2	TRBJ1-1	TRBD1
CASTSEGGSFSNQPQHF	TRBV28	TRBJ1-5	NA
CASSSWDRNTEAFF	TRBV7-3	TRBJ1-1	NA
CASSPGGRLRGLYF	TRBV28	TRBJ1-3	NA
CASSLPLDTEAFF	TRBV7-2	TRBJ1-1	NA
CASSSRRSEQYF	TRBV12-3/TRBV12-4	TRBJ2-7	NA
CASSTLRENPTDTQYF	TRBV19	TRBJ2-3	NA
CASSQPDRIVGYTF	TRBV4-1	TRBJ1-2	TRBD1
CASSPGLTGELFF	TRBV12-3/TRBV12-4	TRBJ2-2	NA
CASSLFGTHEQYF	TRBV5-1	TRBJ2-7	NA
CASSYSAGNPQHF	TRBV6-5	TRBJ1-5	NA
CATNPVDVAYEQYF	TRBV28	TRBJ2-7	NA
CASSFRVKNTEAFF	TRBV11-2	TRBJ1-1	NA
CASSSEGQSYGYTF	TRBV5-1	TRBJ1-2	NA
CASSIWPDSNQPQHF	TRBV19	TRBJ1-5	NA
CASSFSPTYEQYF	TRBV27	TRBJ2-7	NA
CASSPWGGERYEQYF	TRBV19	TRBJ2-7	TRBD2
CASTRYRDGGEAFF	TRBV12-3/TRBV12-4	TRBJ1-1	NA
CASSSLRDRARRSYGYTF	TRBV11-2	TRBJ1-2	TRBD1
CASSHIAGGKLYEQYF	TRBV27	TRBJ2-7	TRBD2
CASTAGNTIYF	TRBV6-1	TRBJ1-3	NA
CASSASRDRNTIYF	TRBV6-1	TRBJ1-3	NA
CASSLRRISSYNEQFF	TRBV7-9	TRBJ2-1	NA
CATSDVGTSEQYF	TRBV24-1	TRBJ2-7	NA
CASRREGVPGELFF	TRBV5-6	TRBJ2-2	TRBD2
CASIGQNSNQPQHF	TRBV6-2/TRBV6-3	TRBJ1-5	NA
CASSEQRAMNTEAFF	TRBV10-1	TRBJ1-1	NA
CASSKGQGIALGHEQYF	TRBV7-9	TRBJ2-7	TRBD1
CASSSPRDRGNTGELFF	TRBV27	TRBJ2-2	TRBD1
CASSLMEQVQETQYF	TRBV11-3	TRBJ2-5	NA
CATSRGASGRYETQYF	TRBV15	TRBJ2-5	TRBD2
CASSQTGAVQETQYF	TRBV4-2	TRBJ2-5	NA
CATSDSRLETQYF	TRBV24-1	TRBJ2-5	NA
CASSSGPGYTF	TRBV4-1	TRBJ1-2	NA
CASSLPPLGRGGNTGELFF	TRBV28	TRBJ2-2	NA
CSVTRGTYEQYF	TRBV20-1	TRBJ2-7	TRBD1
CASRTDTAGNTIYF	TRBV6-1	TRBJ1-3	NA
CASSDRSGGAETQYF	TRBV6-1	TRBJ2-5	TRBD2
CASSYRNPPGELFF	TRBV7-2	TRBJ2-2	NA
CSARREVTYSEQYF	TRBV20-1	TRBJ2-7	NA
CASSPGVVNTEAFF	TRBV6-1	TRBJ1-1	NA
CAISGAGAEAFF	TRBV10-3	TRBJ1-1	NA
CASSPEGPVTEAFF	TRBV7-9	TRBJ1-1	NA
CASSFSRARGEQYF	TRBV12-3/TRBV12-4	TRBJ2-7	NA
CASSLSPRTENYGYTF	TRBV11-2	TRBJ1-2	NA
CASSSTSGEVETQYF	TRBV12-3/TRBV12-4	TRBJ2-5	TRBD2
CASSFSVGQGGTQYF	TRBV28	TRBJ2-5	TRBD1
CASSLAGGYQETQYF	TRBV12-3/TRBV12-4	TRBJ2-5	TRBD2